The rows below give T cell receptor beta chains drawn from one sample of a study of cytomegalovirus exposure and HLA in healthy donors. Using immunoSEQ multiplex PCR, the repertoire was profiled, and TCRdb retains in-frame clones only, with some absent. Of about 110,000 clones listed, 73% are singletons. Sequencing was carried out using PBMCs. The receptors originated from a man aged 35 to 55 in good health and CMV-seronegative. The CDR3 runs from the conserved cysteine through the conserved F or W. Each record gives: J gene, V gene, clone size, D gene, CDR3 DNA, CDR3 protein. A D gene is named only where the DNA matches it firmly. Size values are once, few and many counts, or a class for expanded clones, and some rows have none.

j_call: TRBJ1-4; v_call: TRBV2; clone_size: NA; d_call: NA; cdr3_nt: TGTGCCAGCAGGGATTGGGGCGCCGCTAATGAAAAACTGTTTTTT; cdr3_aa: CASRDWGAANEKLFF
j_call: TRBJ2-3; v_call: TRBV27; clone_size: NA; d_call: NA; cdr3_nt: TGTGCCAGCAGTTCTAGGCAGGGAACGAACACAGATACGCAGTATTTT; cdr3_aa: CASSSRQGTNTDTQYF
j_call: TRBJ1-2; v_call: TRBV2; clone_size: few; d_call: NA; cdr3_nt: TGTGCCAGCAGTTTAACAGCCTACTATGGCTACACCTTC; cdr3_aa: CASSLTAYYGYTF
j_call: TRBJ1-6; v_call: TRBV27; clone_size: NA; d_call: TRBD1; cdr3_nt: TGTGCCAGCACACGGACAGGGGACAATTCACCCCTCCACTTT; cdr3_aa: CASTRTGDNSPLHF
j_call: TRBJ1-1; v_call: TRBV20-1; clone_size: few; d_call: TRBD1; cdr3_nt: TGCAGTGCCACACAGGGGACTGAAGCTTTCTTT; cdr3_aa: CSATQGTEAFF
j_call: TRBJ2-7; v_call: TRBV7-3; clone_size: NA; d_call: NA; cdr3_nt: TGTGCCAGCAGCCAATTTGTAGGGAGCTACGAGCAGTACTTC; cdr3_aa: CASSQFVGSYEQYF
j_call: TRBJ2-7; v_call: TRBV7-9; clone_size: few; d_call: NA; cdr3_nt: TGTGCCAGCAGCCCCGGGCACAGGGCCTGGAAGCAGTACTTC; cdr3_aa: CASSPGHRAWKQYF
j_call: TRBJ2-2; v_call: TRBV19; clone_size: NA; d_call: NA; cdr3_nt: TGTGCCAGTAAGGAGGGATTTCGCACCGGGGAGCTGTTTTTT; cdr3_aa: CASKEGFRTGELFF
j_call: TRBJ1-1; v_call: TRBV29-1; clone_size: few; d_call: NA; cdr3_nt: TGCAGCGGCTCGCCCCCCAGCGAGATTGGTCAAGCTTTCTTT; cdr3_aa: CSGSPPSEIGQAFF
j_call: TRBJ2-1; v_call: TRBV11-2; clone_size: once; d_call: TRBD2; cdr3_nt: TGTGCCAGCAGCCGGACTAGCGGGGGGAGAAATGAGCAGTTCTTC; cdr3_aa: CASSRTSGGRNEQFF
j_call: TRBJ1-1; v_call: TRBV4-1; clone_size: NA; d_call: TRBD1; cdr3_nt: TGCGCCAGCAGCCCCAGGACAGGGCGGAGTAACACTGAAGCTTTCTTT; cdr3_aa: CASSPRTGRSNTEAFF
j_call: TRBJ2-6; v_call: TRBV19; clone_size: NA; d_call: TRBD1; cdr3_nt: TGTGCCAGTCGAGGGGGCCTTGGGGCCAACGTCCTGACTTTC; cdr3_aa: CASRGGLGANVLTF
j_call: TRBJ1-6; v_call: TRBV15; clone_size: NA; d_call: TRBD1; cdr3_nt: TGTGCCACCAGCGGTTTCCGGGACAGGGATTCACCCCTCCACTTT; cdr3_aa: CATSGFRDRDSPLHF
j_call: TRBJ1-5; v_call: TRBV30; clone_size: few; d_call: NA; cdr3_nt: TGTGCCTGGAGTGTAACTAACCGAGGCAATCAGCCCCAGCATTTT; cdr3_aa: CAWSVTNRGNQPQHF
j_call: TRBJ2-6; v_call: TRBV29-1; clone_size: NA; d_call: NA; cdr3_nt: TGCAGCGTTGAAACGCTCTTAGGGGCCTCTGGGGCCAACGTCCTGACTTTC; cdr3_aa: CSVETLLGASGANVLTF
j_call: TRBJ2-5; v_call: TRBV7-9; clone_size: NA; d_call: NA; cdr3_nt: TGTGCCAGCAGCCCCGGTGGTTATGTAGAGACCCAGTACTTC; cdr3_aa: CASSPGGYVETQYF
j_call: TRBJ2-4; v_call: TRBV19; clone_size: NA; d_call: NA; cdr3_nt: TGTGCCAGTAGTATTAGCAGAACCTCGGCCAAAAACATTCAGTACTTC; cdr3_aa: CASSISRTSAKNIQYF
j_call: TRBJ1-4; v_call: TRBV7-9; clone_size: NA; d_call: TRBD1; cdr3_nt: TGTTCCAGCAGCTTACAGGGGCCTAATGAAAAACTGTTTTTT; cdr3_aa: CSSSLQGPNEKLFF
j_call: TRBJ2-2; v_call: TRBV25-1; clone_size: NA; d_call: NA; cdr3_nt: TGTGCCAGCAGCCCTTACACCGGGGAGCTGTTTTTT; cdr3_aa: CASSPYTGELFF
j_call: TRBJ1-1; v_call: TRBV2; clone_size: NA; d_call: NA; cdr3_nt: TGTGCCAGCAGTGAGGCGGGGTTAGACACTGAAGCTTTCTTT; cdr3_aa: CASSEAGLDTEAFF
j_call: TRBJ2-3; v_call: TRBV27; clone_size: NA; d_call: TRBD2; cdr3_nt: TGTGCCAGCAGTAGCGGGGGCCCGTTCACAGATACGCAGTATTTT; cdr3_aa: CASSSGGPFTDTQYF
j_call: TRBJ2-7; v_call: TRBV10-3; clone_size: NA; d_call: NA; cdr3_nt: TGTGCCATCAGGCTACAGGGCTCCTACGAGCAGTACTTC; cdr3_aa: CAIRLQGSYEQYF
j_call: TRBJ2-5; v_call: TRBV4-2; clone_size: NA; d_call: TRBD2; cdr3_nt: TGTGCCAGCAGCCAAAGATCCGAGAGGCTAGCGGGGTGGGGAGAGACCCAGTACTTC; cdr3_aa: CASSQRSERLAGWGETQYF
j_call: TRBJ2-7; v_call: TRBV5-4; clone_size: once; d_call: NA; cdr3_nt: TGTGCCAGCAGCTTGGCGGGGTCAGTCTCCTACGAGCAGTACTTC; cdr3_aa: CASSLAGSVSYEQYF
j_call: TRBJ1-2; v_call: TRBV4-1; clone_size: NA; d_call: NA; cdr3_nt: TGCGCCAGCAGCCAAGAATGGGGGGATGGCTACACCTTC; cdr3_aa: CASSQEWGDGYTF
j_call: TRBJ2-5; v_call: TRBV29-1; clone_size: NA; d_call: TRBD1; cdr3_nt: TGCAGCGTAAGACAGGGGCAAGAGACCCAGTACTTC; cdr3_aa: CSVRQGQETQYF
j_call: TRBJ1-1; v_call: TRBV5-6; clone_size: NA; d_call: NA; cdr3_nt: TGTGCCAGCAGCTTGGAGCCGCCCCAGGTAAGAACTGAAGCTTTCTTT; cdr3_aa: CASSLEPPQVRTEAFF
j_call: TRBJ1-2; v_call: TRBV6-5; clone_size: NA; d_call: TRBD1; cdr3_nt: TGTGCCAGCAGTTATGCAGGGGGAGAGGATGGCTACACCTTC; cdr3_aa: CASSYAGGEDGYTF
j_call: TRBJ2-1; v_call: TRBV7-2; clone_size: NA; d_call: NA; cdr3_nt: TGTGCCAGCAGCACCTCAGGGGCCAATGAGCAGTTCTTC; cdr3_aa: CASSTSGANEQFF